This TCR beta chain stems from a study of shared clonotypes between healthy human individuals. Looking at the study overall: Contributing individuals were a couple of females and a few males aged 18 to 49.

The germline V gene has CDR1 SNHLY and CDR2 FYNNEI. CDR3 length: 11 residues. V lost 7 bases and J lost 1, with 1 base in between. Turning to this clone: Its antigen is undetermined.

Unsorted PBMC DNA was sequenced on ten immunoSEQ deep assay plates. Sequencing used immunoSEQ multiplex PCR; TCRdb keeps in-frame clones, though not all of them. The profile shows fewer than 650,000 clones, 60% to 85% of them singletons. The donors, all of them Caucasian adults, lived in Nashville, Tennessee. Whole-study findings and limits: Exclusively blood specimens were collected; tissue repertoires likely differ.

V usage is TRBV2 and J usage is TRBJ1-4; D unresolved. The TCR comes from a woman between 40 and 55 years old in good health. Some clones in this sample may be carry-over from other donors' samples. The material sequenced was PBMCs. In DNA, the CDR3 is TGTGCCAGCAAAACTAATGAAAAACTGTTTTTT. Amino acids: CASKTNEKLFF.